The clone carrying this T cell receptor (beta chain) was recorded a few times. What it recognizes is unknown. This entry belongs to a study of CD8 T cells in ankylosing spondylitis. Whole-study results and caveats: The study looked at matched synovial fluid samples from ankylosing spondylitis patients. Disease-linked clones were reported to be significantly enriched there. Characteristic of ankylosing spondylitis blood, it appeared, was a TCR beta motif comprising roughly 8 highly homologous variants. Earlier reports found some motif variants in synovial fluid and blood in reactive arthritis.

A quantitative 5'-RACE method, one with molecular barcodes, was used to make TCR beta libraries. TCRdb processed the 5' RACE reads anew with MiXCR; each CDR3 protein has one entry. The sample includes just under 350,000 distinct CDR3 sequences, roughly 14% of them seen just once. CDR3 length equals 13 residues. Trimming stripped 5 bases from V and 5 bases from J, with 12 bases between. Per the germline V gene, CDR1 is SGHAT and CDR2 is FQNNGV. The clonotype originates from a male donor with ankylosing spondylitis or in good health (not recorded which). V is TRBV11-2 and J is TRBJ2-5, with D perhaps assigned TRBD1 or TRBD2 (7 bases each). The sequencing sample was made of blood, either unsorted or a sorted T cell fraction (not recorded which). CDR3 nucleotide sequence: TGTGCCAGCAGCCCAGGGGGGGTGGAGACCCAGTACTTC. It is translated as CASSPGGVETQYF. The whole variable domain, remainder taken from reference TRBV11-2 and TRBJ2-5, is EAGVAQSPRYKIIEKRQSVAFWCNPISGHATLYWYQQILGQGPKLLIQFQNNGVVDDSQLPKDRFSAERLKGVDSTLKIQPAKLEDSAVYLCASSPGGVETQYFGPGTRLLVL.